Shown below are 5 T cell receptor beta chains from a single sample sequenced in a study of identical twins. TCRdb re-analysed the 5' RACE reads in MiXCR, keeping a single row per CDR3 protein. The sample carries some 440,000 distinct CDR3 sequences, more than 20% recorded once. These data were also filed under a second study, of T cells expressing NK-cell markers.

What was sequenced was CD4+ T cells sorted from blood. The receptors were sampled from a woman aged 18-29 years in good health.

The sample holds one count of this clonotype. The CDR3 bases are TGCGCCAGCAGCCAAGCAGAAGGGTCCTCGGAGACCCAGTACTTC. Translated, it gives CASSQAEGSSETQYF. This chain links TRBV4-3 with TRBJ2-5; no definite D call. Trimming removed 1 base from V and 5 bases from J, with 14 bases in between. Germline CDR1 LGHNA, CDR2 YSLEER. The CDR3 length is 15 residues.

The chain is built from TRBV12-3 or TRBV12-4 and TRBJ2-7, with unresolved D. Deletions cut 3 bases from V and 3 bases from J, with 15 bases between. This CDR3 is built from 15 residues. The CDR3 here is CASSLGRLLNYEQYF. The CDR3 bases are TGTGCCAGCAGTTTGGGTAGGCTTTTGAACTACGAGCAGTACTTC.

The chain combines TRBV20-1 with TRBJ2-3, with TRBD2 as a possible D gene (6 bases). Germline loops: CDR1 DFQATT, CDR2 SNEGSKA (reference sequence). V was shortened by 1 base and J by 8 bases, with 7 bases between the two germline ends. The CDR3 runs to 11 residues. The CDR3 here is CSARAGGTQYF. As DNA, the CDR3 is TGCAGTGCTAGAGCCGGGGGTACGCAGTATTTT.

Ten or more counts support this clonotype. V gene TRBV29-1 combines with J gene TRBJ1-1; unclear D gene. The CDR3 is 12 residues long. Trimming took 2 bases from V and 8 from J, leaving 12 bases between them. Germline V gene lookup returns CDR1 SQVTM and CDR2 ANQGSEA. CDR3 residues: CSVERQFQEAFF. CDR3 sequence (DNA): TGCAGCGTTGAAAGGCAGTTCCAAGAAGCTTTCTTT.

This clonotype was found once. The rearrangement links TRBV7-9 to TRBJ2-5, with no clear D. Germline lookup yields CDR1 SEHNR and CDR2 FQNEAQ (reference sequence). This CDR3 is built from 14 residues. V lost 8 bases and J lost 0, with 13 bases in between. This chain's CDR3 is CASGRGPYQETQYF. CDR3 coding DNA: TGTGCCAGCGGACGCGGTCCGTACCAAGAGACCCAGTACTTC.